The sample holds a few counts of the clone carrying this T cell receptor (beta chain). This specimen comes from a study of blood T cell repertoires in COVID-19. Authors' data handling: Cell counts per sample came from amplifying reference gene primers. The method was immunoSEQ multiplex PCR; TCRdb's version includes in-frame clones alone and lacks a portion of them. V, J and clone size derive from that table, while D and trimming were established from the DNA sequence. Among some 250,000 clones, around 80% were seen once, and the ten largest hold around 8.9%. The V and J ends lost 6 bases and 7 bases, in that order; junction bases with no gene match: 8. Germline-derived CDR1 and CDR2 are KGHSH and LQKENI. CDR3 length: 14 amino acids.

V usage is TRBV18 and J usage is TRBJ2-1, with TRBD1 matching over 8 bases. The clonotype was recovered from a middle-aged man with active or convalescent COVID-19. Material: peripheral blood. The CDR3 DNA is TGTGCCAGCTCTCGCACGGACAGGGTGAATGAGCAGTTCTTC. Residues: CASSRTDRVNEQFF.